The sequence of this T cell receptor (beta chain) was determined in a study of shared clonotypes between healthy human individuals (dated by TCRdb to between 2020 and 2021). About the investigation overall: The cohort comprised two women and three men aged 18 to 49 years. Per donor, three plates each were used for CD4 naive and CD4 memory, two for CD8 naive, and one for CD8 memory. To estimate repertoire size and how much clonotypes are shared between individuals, the study performed deep sequencing of blood TCR repertoires from a few healthy adults. Libraries were prepared and TCR repertoires were sequenced by different laboratories using diverse techniques, in order to increase sequencing depth and limit assay-specific biases. Each donor's leukapheresis produced roughly between about 0.8 and 10 billion PBMCs. Overall study outcomes, separate from this receptor: The genetic and exposure-history diversity represented was limited by the small number of donors. Pairwise subsampling indicated that sequencing depth was expected to affect the degree of clonotype sharing among donors. Only blood was sampled, and tissue TCR repertoires likely differ from those in blood. Estimated clonotype richness was generally larger for naive than for memory subsets. Clonotypes shared by all four sorted-subset donors showed higher generation probabilities than non-shared clonotypes. Even with the large sequencing depth, rarefaction of the sorted-subset datasets indicated that sequencing was incomplete. Sharing across several donors was observed for around 5% of naive CD4, over 3% of naive CD8, 2.3% of memory CD4, and less than 0.45% of memory CD8 clonotypes.

Using the deep immunoSEQ assay, multiplex PCR amplified TCR CDR3 regions from genomic DNA. Genomic DNA extracted from each cell subset was distributed evenly over all wells of several immunoSEQ 96-well plates, and each plate served as one replicate. For sorted subsets, 200 ng of genomic DNA, equivalent to 25,000 to 35,000 T cell genomes, went into each replicate PCR. Purified libraries were quantified with a Qubit 3.0 fluorometer, sized on a Bioanalyzer 2100, and re-quantified with the KAPA Library Quantification kit. Every immunoSEQ 96-well plate was sequenced on a separate single-read 150-cycle Illumina NextSeq 550 flow cell. Regarding the original processing steps: Because the immunoSEQ output held only junctional sequences and lacked quality scores, the filtering could not match the filtering applied to full-length reads. To assign V/J genes and CDR3, sequences were annotated against IMGT germline references using PyIR, a Python wrapper for IgBLAST v1.9. Reads with weak V/J assignments (E-value above 1e-6), missing CDR3, stop codons, out-of-frame junctions, or ambiguous translated residues were removed. V3J clonotypes were defined as sequences sharing the same inferred V gene, J gene, and CDR3 amino acid sequence. The percentage overlap between two repertoires was calculated by dividing the number of shared unique clonotypes by the size of the smaller repertoire. Three approaches were used to assess repertoire richness: RTK rarefaction, the Chao1 estimator, and Recon v2.1 estimates of unobserved clonotypes. Generation probabilities for all TCRbeta clonotypes obtained by the gDNA method from a few donors were computed using OLGA. Sourced from immuneACCESS, this table was stored by TCRdb with only in-frame sequences that have V and J called. A share of the clones is absent; for the studies checked, an unresolved V gene accounts for under half, and the remainder has no known explanation. That table supplies the V and J calls and clone size; D and trimming were determined from the DNA. Across this sample there are about 1.5 million clones, with around 97% seen only once. Over 1% of the sample comes from the top ten.

A note on this clone: It lacks a known antigen. Base qualities are not recorded, but no much larger clone differs from it by a single base.

The CDR3 covers 17 residues, taking in both the cysteine and the phenylalanine. Just CDR3 DNA is preserved here, 51 bases in frame from base 1. CDR1 and CDR2 were assigned from the germline V gene as SGDLS and YYNGEE. After removal of 3 bases from V and 6 bases from J, the junction retains 6 bases not matched to a gene. Donors were healthy HIV-negative adults with no recently reported acute infections or vaccinations. Only Caucasian adults living in Nashville, Tennessee, USA were represented among the donors. Magnetic negative selection was used to enrich CD4+ T cells, after which naive cells were positively selected on CD45RA and the negative fraction became the memory subset. After blood collection by leukapheresis, PBMCs were isolated using Ficoll-Histopaque density gradient centrifugation and then cryopreserved in the vapor phase of liquid nitrogen. Purity and quantity of every magnetically sorted T cell population were checked by analytical flow cytometry. Genomic DNA was isolated from every sorted fraction and measured by UV absorbance on a Nanodrop 2000c.

The source material was naive CD4+ T cells sorted from blood. What this sample's cell subset or site label stands for: CD45RA+ positively selected. This receptor was identified in a man under 40 in good health. The rearranged chain carries TRBV9 and TRBJ2-1; TRBD2 agrees with 16 junctional bases. The CDR3 region: CASSDGTSGRAVNEQFF. The nucleotide sequence is given as TGTGCCAGCAGCGACGGGACTAGCGGGAGGGCCGTCAATGAGCAGTTCTTC.